This TCR beta chain was sequenced for a study of identical twins. Template switching, a step in the protocol, added a universal primer site, and cDNA carried unique molecular identifiers. Each CDR3 protein gets one entry after TCRdb re-called the 5' RACE reads with MiXCR. The data show fewer than 650,000 distinct CDR3 sequences, approximately 10% seen once. This CDR3 has 16 amino acids. Germline loops: CDR1 LGHDT, CDR2 YNNKEL (reference sequence). V lost 1 base and J 4 bases, leaving 13 bases between the germline ends. General study findings and limits: Shared out-of-frame alpha sequences (those common to twins) showed excess low generation probability.

All donors were healthy Caucasians. This clonotype came up a few times. The target antigen is unknown. The sample was also reused in another study, on yellow fever vaccine responses in identical twins.

Sequenced input: PBMCs. This TCR was sampled from a woman between 18 and 29 years old in good health. The J gene is TRBJ2-2, the V gene TRBV3-1, with D uncertain. CDR3 nucleotide sequence: TGTGCCAGCAGCCAAGTTGACGGCTGGGTCACCGGGGAGCTGTTTTTT. It translates to CASSQVDGWVTGELFF. Supplemented by reference TRBV3-1 and TRBJ2-2, the full variable domain reads DTAVSQTPKYLVTQMGNDKSIKCEQNLGHDTMYWYKQDSKKFLKIMFSYNNKELIINETVPNRFSPKSPDKAHLNLHINSLELGDSAVYFCASSQVDGWVTGELFFGEGSRLTVL.